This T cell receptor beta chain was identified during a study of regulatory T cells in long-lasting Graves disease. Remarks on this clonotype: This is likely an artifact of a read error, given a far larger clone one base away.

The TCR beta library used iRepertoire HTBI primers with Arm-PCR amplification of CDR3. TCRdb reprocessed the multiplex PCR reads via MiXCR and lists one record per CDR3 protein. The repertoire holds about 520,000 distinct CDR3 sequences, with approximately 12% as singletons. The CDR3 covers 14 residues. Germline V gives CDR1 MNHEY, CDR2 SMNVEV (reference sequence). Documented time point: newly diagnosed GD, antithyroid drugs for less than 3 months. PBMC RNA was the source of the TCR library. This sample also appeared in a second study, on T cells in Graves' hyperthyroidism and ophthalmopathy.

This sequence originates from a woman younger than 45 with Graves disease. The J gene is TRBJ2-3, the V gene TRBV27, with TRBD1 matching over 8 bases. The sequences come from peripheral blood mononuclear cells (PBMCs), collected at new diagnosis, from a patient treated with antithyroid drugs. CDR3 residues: CASSSRGPTDTRYF. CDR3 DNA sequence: TGTGCCAGCAGTTCCAGGGGGCCCACAGATACGCGGTATTTT.